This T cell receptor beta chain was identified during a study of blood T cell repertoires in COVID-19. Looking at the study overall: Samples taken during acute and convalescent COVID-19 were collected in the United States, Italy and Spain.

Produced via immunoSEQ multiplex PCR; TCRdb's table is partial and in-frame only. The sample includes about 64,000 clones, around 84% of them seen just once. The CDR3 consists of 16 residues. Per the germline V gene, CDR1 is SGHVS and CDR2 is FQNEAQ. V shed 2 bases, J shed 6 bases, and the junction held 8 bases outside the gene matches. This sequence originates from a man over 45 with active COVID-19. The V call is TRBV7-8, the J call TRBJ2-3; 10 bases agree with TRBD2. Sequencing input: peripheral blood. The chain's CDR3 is CASSLLGSGGQDTQYF. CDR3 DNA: TGTGCCAGCAGCTTATTGGGTAGCGGGGGGCAGGATACGCAGTATTTT.